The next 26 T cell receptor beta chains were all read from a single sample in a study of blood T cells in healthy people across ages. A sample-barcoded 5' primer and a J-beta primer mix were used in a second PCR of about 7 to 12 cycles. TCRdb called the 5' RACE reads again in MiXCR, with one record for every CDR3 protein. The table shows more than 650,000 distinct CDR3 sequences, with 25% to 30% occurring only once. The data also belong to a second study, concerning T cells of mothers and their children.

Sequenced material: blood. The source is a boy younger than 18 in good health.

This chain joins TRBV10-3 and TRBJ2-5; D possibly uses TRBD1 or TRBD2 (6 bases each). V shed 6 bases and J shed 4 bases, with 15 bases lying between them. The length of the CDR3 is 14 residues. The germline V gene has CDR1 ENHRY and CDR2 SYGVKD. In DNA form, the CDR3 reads TGTGCCATCAGCGGGGGCCCCAATCCAGAGACCCAGTACTTC. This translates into CAISGGPNPETQYF.

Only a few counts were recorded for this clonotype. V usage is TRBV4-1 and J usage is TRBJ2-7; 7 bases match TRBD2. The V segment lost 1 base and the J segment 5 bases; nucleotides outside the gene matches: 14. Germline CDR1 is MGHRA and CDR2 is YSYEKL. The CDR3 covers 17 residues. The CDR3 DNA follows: TGCGCCAGCAGCCAAGGCCCCTTGCGCGGGGGTGCCCACGAGCAGTACTTC. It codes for CASSQGPLRGGAHEQYF.

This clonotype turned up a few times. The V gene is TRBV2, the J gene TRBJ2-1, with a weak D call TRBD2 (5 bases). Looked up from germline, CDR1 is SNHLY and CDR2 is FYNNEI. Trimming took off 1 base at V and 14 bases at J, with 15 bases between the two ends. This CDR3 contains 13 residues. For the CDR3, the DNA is TGTGCCAGCAGTGAAGAAGGGTCGGGATTGGAGTTCTTC. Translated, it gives CASSEEGSGLEFF.

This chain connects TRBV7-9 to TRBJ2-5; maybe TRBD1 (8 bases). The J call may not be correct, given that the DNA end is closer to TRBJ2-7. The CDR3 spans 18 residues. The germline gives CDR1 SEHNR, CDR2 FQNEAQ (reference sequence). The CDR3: CASSLTGTGGGGTYEQYF. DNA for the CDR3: TGTGCCAGCAGCTTAACCGGGACAGGAGGGGGGGGGACCTACGAGCAGTACTTC.

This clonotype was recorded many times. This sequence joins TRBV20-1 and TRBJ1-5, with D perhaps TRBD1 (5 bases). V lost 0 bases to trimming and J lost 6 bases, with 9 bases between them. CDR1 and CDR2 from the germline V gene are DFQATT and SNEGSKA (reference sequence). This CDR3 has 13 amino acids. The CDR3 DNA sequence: TGCAGTGCTAGAGATGGGGGTGGTCAGCCCCAGCATTTT. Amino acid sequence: CSARDGGGQPQHF.

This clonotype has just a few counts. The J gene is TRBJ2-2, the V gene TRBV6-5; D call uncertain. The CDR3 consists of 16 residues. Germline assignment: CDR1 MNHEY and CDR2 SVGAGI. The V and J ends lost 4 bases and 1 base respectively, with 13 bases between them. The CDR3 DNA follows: TGTGCCAGCAGTTCCCCGATTGCAGGGAACACCGGGGAGCTGTTTTTT. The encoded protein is CASSSPIAGNTGELFF.

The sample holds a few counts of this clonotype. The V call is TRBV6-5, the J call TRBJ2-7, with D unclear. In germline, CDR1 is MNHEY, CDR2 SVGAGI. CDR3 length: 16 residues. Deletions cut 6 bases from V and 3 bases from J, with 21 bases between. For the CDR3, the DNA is TGTGCCAGCAGAACTCGACGGGCAGCTTGGGGCTACGAGCAGTACTTC. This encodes CASRTRRAAWGYEQYF.

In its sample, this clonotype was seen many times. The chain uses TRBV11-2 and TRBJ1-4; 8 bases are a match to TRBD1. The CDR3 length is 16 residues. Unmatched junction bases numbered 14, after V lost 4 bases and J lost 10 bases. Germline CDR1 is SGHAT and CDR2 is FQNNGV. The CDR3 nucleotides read TGTGCCAGCAGCTCCCCGGACAGGGCCCAGGGCGGAAAACTGTTTTTT. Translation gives CASSSPDRAQGGKLFF.

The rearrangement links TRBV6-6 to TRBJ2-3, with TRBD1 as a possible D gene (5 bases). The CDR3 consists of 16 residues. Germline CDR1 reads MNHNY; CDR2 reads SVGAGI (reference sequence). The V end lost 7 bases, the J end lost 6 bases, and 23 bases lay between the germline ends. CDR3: CASTPPRSRVGDTQYF. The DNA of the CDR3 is TGTGCCAGCACCCCGCCCCGGAGCAGGGTCGGGGATACGCAGTATTTT.

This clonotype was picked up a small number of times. The CDR3 region is CASVGSAGGRNEQFF. In nucleotides, the CDR3 is TGTGCCAGCGTGGGATCCGCCGGGGGAAGAAATGAGCAGTTCTTC. The chain joins TRBV12-3 or TRBV12-4 to TRBJ2-5; D perhaps matches TRBD2 (6 bases). The DNA end lines up better with TRBJ2-1; the J call may be wrong. This CDR3 contains 15 residues.

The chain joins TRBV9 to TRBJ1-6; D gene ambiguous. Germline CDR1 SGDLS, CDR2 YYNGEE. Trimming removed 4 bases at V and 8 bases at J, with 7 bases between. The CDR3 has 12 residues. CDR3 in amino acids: CASSLLHSPLHF. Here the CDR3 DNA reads TGTGCCAGCAGCCTCCTACATTCACCCCTCCACTTT. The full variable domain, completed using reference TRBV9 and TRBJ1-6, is DSGVTQTPKHLITATGQRVTLRCSPRSGDLSVYWYQQSLDQGLQFLIQYYNGEERAKGNILERFSAQQFPDLHSELNLSSLELGDSALYFCASSLLHSPLHFGNGTRLTVT.

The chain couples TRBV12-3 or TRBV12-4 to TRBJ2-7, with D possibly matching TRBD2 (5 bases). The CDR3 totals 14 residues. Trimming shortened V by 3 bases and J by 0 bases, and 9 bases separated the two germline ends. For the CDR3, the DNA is TGTGCCAGCAGTTTCGGCGGGTACTCCTACGAGCAGTACTTC. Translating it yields CASSFGGYSYEQYF.

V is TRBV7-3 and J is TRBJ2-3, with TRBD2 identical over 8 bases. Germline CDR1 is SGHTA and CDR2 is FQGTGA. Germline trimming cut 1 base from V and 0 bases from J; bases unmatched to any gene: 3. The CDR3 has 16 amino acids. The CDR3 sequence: CASSLIGGGSTDTQYF. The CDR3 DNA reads TGTGCCAGCAGCTTAATCGGCGGGGGGAGCACAGATACGCAGTATTTT.

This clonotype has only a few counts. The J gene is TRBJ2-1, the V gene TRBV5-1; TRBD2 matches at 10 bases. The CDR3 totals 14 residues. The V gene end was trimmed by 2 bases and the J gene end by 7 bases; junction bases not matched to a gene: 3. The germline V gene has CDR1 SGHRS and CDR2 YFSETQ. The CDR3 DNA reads TGCGCCAGCAGCTTTCTAGCGGGGGAAAATGAGCAGTTCTTC. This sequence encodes CASSFLAGENEQFF. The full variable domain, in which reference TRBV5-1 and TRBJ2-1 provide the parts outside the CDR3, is KAGVTQTPRYLIKTRGQQVTLSCSPISGHRSVSWYQQTPGQGLQFLFEYFSETQRNKGNFPGRFSGRQFSNSRSEMNVSTLELGDSALYLCASSFLAGENEQFFGPGTRLTVL.

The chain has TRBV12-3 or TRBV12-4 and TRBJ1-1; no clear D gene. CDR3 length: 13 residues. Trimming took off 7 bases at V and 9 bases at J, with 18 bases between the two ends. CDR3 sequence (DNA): TGTGCCAGCACCTTCGGGCAGTTTGAAAAAGCTTTCTTT. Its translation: CASTFGQFEKAFF.

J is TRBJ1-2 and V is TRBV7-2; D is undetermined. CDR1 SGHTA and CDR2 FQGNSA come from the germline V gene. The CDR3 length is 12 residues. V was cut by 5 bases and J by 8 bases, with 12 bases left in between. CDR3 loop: CASSTRTSGYTF. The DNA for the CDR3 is TGTGCCAGCAGCACCCGGACGTCAGGCTACACCTTC.

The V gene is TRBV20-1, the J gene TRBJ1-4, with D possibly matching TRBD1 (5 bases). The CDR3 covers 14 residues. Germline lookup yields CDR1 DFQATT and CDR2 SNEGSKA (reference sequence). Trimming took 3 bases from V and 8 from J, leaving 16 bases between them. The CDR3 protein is CSASTKGRGEKLFF. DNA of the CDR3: TGCAGTGCTAGCACCAAGGGGCGTGGGGAAAAACTGTTTTTT.

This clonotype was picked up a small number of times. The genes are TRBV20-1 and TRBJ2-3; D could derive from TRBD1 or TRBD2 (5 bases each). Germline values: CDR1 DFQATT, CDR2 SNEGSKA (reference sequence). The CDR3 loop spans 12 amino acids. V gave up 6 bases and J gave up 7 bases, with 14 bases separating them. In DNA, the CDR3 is TGCAGTGCGAGGGTGGGGGAATATACGCAGTATTTT. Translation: CSARVGEYTQYF.

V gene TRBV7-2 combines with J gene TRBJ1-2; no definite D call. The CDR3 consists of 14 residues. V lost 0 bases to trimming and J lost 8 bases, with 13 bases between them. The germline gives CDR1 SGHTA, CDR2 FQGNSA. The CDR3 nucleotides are TGTGCCAGCAGCTTAGCGCACGGAGGGAAAGGCTACACCTTC. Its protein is CASSLAHGGKGYTF. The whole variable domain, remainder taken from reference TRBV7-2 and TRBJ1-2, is GAGVSQSPSNKVTEKGKDVELRCDPISGHTALYWYRQSLGQGLEFLIYFQGNSAPDKSGLPSDRFSAERTGGSVSTLTIQRTQQEDSAVYLCASSLAHGGKGYTFGSGTRLTVV.

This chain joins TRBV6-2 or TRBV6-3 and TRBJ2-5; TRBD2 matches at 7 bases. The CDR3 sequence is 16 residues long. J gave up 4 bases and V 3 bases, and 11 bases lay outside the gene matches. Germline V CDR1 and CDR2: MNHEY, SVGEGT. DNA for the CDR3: TGTGCCAGCAGTTATTACGGACGGGGGGAATCAGAGACCCAGTACTTC. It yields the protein CASSYYGRGESETQYF.

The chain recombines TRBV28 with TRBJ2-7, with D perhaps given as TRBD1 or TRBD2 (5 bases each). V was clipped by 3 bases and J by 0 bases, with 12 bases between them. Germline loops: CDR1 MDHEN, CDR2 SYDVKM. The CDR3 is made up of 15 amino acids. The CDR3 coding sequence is TGTGCCAGCAGTTTGGGGGTACCCCGCTCCTACGAGCAGTACTTC. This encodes CASSLGVPRSYEQYF.

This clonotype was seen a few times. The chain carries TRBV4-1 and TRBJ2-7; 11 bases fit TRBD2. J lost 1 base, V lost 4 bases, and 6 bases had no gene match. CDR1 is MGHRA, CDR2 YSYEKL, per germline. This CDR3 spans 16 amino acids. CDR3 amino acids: CASSRLAGLPSYEQYF. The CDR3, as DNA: TGCGCCAGCAGCCGACTAGCGGGACTTCCTTCCTACGAGCAGTACTTC.

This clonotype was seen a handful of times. The CDR3 protein is CATSDPSTSNHNEQFF. CDR3 nucleotide sequence: TGTGCCACCAGTGACCCTTCGACTAGCAACCACAATGAGCAGTTCTTC. The V call is TRBV24-1, the J call TRBJ2-1, with 7 bases lining up with TRBD2. V was pared by 4 bases and J by 5 bases, with 10 bases of the junction left unmatched. The germline V gene encodes CDR1 KGHDR and CDR2 SFDVKD. The CDR3 has 16 residues.

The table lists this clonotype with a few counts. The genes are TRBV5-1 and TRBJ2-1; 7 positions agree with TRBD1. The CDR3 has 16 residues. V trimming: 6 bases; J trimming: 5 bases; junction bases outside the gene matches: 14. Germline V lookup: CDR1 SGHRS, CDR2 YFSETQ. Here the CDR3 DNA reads TGCGCCAGCATCCCTTTAGGGGGCGCAATCAACAATGAGCAGTTCTTC. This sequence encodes CASIPLGGAINNEQFF.

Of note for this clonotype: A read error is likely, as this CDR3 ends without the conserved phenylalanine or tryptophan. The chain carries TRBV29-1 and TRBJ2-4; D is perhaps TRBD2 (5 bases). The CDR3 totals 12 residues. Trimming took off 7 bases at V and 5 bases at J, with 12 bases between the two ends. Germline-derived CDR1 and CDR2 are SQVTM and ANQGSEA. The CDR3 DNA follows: TGCAGCGCGGCCGGAGCGGAAAACATTCAGTACCTC. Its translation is CSAAGAENIQYL.

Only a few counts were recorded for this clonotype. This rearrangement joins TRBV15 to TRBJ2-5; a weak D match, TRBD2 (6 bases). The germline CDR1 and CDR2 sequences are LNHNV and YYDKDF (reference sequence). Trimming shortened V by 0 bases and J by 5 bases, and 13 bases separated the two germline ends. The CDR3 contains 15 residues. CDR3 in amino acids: CATSREGGGLETQYF. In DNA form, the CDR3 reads TGTGCCACCAGCAGAGAGGGTGGAGGGCTCGAGACCCAGTACTTC.